Following are 14 T cell receptor beta chains from one sample sequenced in a study of Tregs in tolerant kidney transplant recipients. Sequencing was performed with immunoSEQ multiplex PCR; in TCRdb, only in-frame clones are kept and a portion is missing. Seen here are around 78,000 clones, around 90% observed once, and the top ten hold roughly 0.35%. The specimen was Tregs from blood, collected before the transplant. Receptor source: a human donor who received a combined kidney and bone marrow transplant.

The chain links TRBV7-2 to TRBJ1-1, with D maybe TRBD1 (5 bases). The CDR3 spans 14 residues. The V gene lost 6 bases and the J gene lost 4 bases, with 15 bases spanning the gap. The V gene's germline CDR1 is SGHTA and CDR2 FQGNSA. CDR3 DNA sequence: TGTGCCAGCAGTCCATTCGCGAGGGGCACTGAAGCTTTCTTT. This sequence encodes CASSPFARGTEAFF.

V is TRBV28 and J is TRBJ2-2; TRBD2 agrees at 9 bases. Germline CDR1 MDHEN, CDR2 SYDVKM. This CDR3 has 16 amino acids. The junction had 12 bases not matched to a gene; V was cut back by 6 bases and J by 7 bases. CDR3 in DNA: TGTGCCAGCAGCAACCGATTAGCGGGAGTGCTCGGGGAGCTGTTTTTT. This sequence encodes CASSNRLAGVLGELFF.

Here the CDR3 reads CASSLGQDYGYTF. DNA of the CDR3: TGTGCCAGCAGCTTAGGACAGGACTATGGCTACACCTTC. The chain recombines TRBV11-1 with TRBJ1-2; D perhaps matches TRBD1 (6 bases). Germline-derived CDR1 and CDR2 are SGHAT and FQDESV (reference sequence). V lost 1 base and J lost 3, with 6 bases in between. This CDR3 is 13 amino acids long.

This clone was seen once. The V gene is TRBV7-2, the J gene TRBJ1-1, with 7 nucleotides matching TRBD1. J gave up 2 bases and V 4 bases, and 4 bases lay outside the gene matches. The germline V gene has CDR1 SGHTA and CDR2 FQGNSA. The length of the CDR3 is 14 residues. DNA for the CDR3: TGTGCCAGCAGCTCGGGACAGCTAAACACTGAAGCTTTCTTT. It codes for CASSSGQLNTEAFF.

The rearrangement uses TRBV30 and TRBJ2-7; 8 bases line up with TRBD1. The CDR3 runs to 11 residues. CDR1 is GTSNPN, CDR2 SVGIG, per germline (reference sequence). The ends lost 5 bases at V and 6 bases at J; junction bases unmatched: 3. The CDR3 protein is CAWADRAEQYF. CDR3 DNA sequence: TGTGCCTGGGCGGACAGGGCCGAGCAGTACTTC.

The chain uses TRBV18 and TRBJ2-7, with TRBD1 matching 7 bases. The CDR3 sequence is 13 residues long. Germline loops: CDR1 KGHSH, CDR2 LQKENI. The junction had 6 bases not matched to a gene; V was cut back by 0 bases and J by 10 bases. The CDR3 spells CASSPPGTVSQYF. Written as DNA, the CDR3 is TGTGCCAGCTCACCACCCGGGACAGTTTCCCAGTACTTC.

J is TRBJ1-2 and V is TRBV28; weak D call: TRBD1 (6 bases). V was pared by 6 bases and J by 6 bases, with 11 bases between. From germline, CDR1 is MDHEN and CDR2 SYDVKM. The CDR3 covers 12 residues. The CDR3 DNA sequence: TGTGCCAGCAGGGAGGGGGAACATGGCTACACCTTC. Translation gives CASREGEHGYTF.

V and J are TRBV6-1 and TRBJ2-7; TRBD1 is a possible D gene (6 bases). The germline V and J ends were trimmed by 5 bases and 3 bases, with 14 bases remaining between them. Germline CDR1 and CDR2: MNHNS and SASEGT. This CDR3 is built from 14 residues. CDR3 residues: CASSQGRDGYEQYF. Here the CDR3 DNA reads TGTGCCAGCAGTCAGGGGAGAGACGGCTACGAGCAGTACTTC.

The chain has TRBV19 and TRBJ1-5; TRBD1 might be the D (6 bases). Trimming shortened V by 4 bases and J by 6 bases, and 19 bases separated the two germline ends. CDR3 length: 16 amino acids. Germline V gene data show CDR1 as LNHDA and CDR2 as SQIVND (reference sequence). The CDR3 reads CASSTNTGGRSQPQHF. The CDR3 nucleotides are TGTGCCAGTAGTACCAATACCGGGGGCAGAAGTCAGCCCCAGCATTTT. The full variable domain, rest sourced from reference TRBV19 and TRBJ1-5, is DGGITQSPKYLFRKEGQNVTLSCEQNLNHDAMYWYRQDPGQGLRLIYYSQIVNDFQKGDIAEGYSVSREKKESFPLTVTSAQKNPTAFYLCASSTNTGGRSQPQHFGDGTRLSIL.

The gene calls are TRBV12-2 and TRBJ2-1; the table's D gene call, TRBD2, was not cross checked with the DNA. TRBV12-2 is assigned pseudogene status. CDR3 length: 19 amino acids. CDR3 nucleotide sequence: TGTGCAAGTCGCTTAGCGATAGAAAGCGGGAGGGCCCGTTACAATGAGCAGTTCTTC. This translates into CASRLAIESGRARYNEQFF.

V usage is TRBV30 and J usage is TRBJ1-5; D is uncertain. This CDR3 region has 13 residues. Per the germline V gene, CDR1 is GTSNPN and CDR2 is SVGIG (reference sequence). Trimming shortened V by 1 base and J by 8 bases, and 12 bases separated the two germline ends. Here the CDR3 DNA reads TGTGCCTGGAGTGGTCAGCCGAAAGAGCCCCAGCATTTT. Its translation: CAWSGQPKEPQHF.

The chain joins TRBV6-1 to TRBJ2-7; 11 bases agree with TRBD2. V gave up 10 bases and J gave up 6 bases; unmatched junction bases: 11. The CDR3 has 14 residues. CDR1 MNHNS and CDR2 SASEGT come from the germline V gene. CDR3 in amino acids: CATNLLSGRAEQYF. CDR3 nucleotide sequence: TGTGCCACCAACTTGCTTAGCGGGAGGGCCGAGCAGTACTTC.

V gene TRBV5-5 combines with J gene TRBJ2-7; D is ambiguous. This CDR3 contains 13 residues. Per the germline V gene, CDR1 is SGHKS and CDR2 is YYEKEE (reference sequence). V lost 1 base and J 2 bases, leaving 7 bases between the germline ends. The CDR3 coding sequence is TGTGCCAGCAGCTTGCTGGGTCCCTACGAGCAGTACTTC. Its translation: CASSLLGPYEQYF.

The gene calls are TRBV6-5 and TRBJ2-5; D unclear. TRBJ2-7 explains the end of the DNA better; the J call may be wrong. The CDR3 extends over 14 amino acids. Germline V gene sequence: CDR1 MNHEY, CDR2 SVGAGI. The DNA of the CDR3 is TGTGCCAGCAACTCCCGAGAGAGGCCCCACGAGCAGTACTTC. This gives the protein CASNSRERPHEQYF.